Presented here are 19 T cell receptor beta chains from one specimen sequenced in a study of T cell clonality in common variable immunodeficiency. The table came from immunoSEQ multiplex PCR; TCRdb's copy has only in-frame clones and leaves some out. Found here are fewer than 75,000 clones, no singletons; the ten largest cover 1.7%. Material for sequencing was peripheral blood mononuclear cells. These receptors all come from a person between 18 and 75 years old in good health.

At least ten counts were recorded for this clone. With the read ending 3 residues before the CDR3 end, the germline J gene is used to fill in that end. The rearrangement joins TRBV14 to TRBJ1-1; D unclear. The V and J ends lost 4 bases and 0 bases respectively, with 6 bases between them. This CDR3 is built from 13 residues. CDR1 and CDR2 (germline): SGHDN, FVKESK. Partial CDR3 DNA: TGTGCCAGCAGCCTACTGATGAACACTGAA. This sequence encodes CASSLLMNTE. The CDR3 reads in full as CASSLLMNTEAFF. The variable domain in full, completed from reference TRBV14 and TRBJ1-1, reads EAGVTQFPSHSVIEKGQTVTLRCDPISGHDNLYWYRRVMGKEIKFLLHFVKESKQDESGMPNNRFLAERTGGTYSTLKVQPAELEDSGVYFCASSLLMNTEAFFGQGTRLTVV.

In this sample, this clone turned up many times. The read halts 3 residues ahead of the CDR3 end, with the missing end drawn from the germline J gene. The V gene is TRBV6-1, the J gene TRBJ1-5, with 9 positions matching TRBD1. CDR3 length: 14 amino acids. The junction had 3 bases not matched to a gene; V was cut back by 4 bases and J by 5 bases. The germline CDR1 and CDR2 sequences are MNHNS and SASEGT. The covered CDR3 bases are TGTGCCAGCAGTGGGACAGGGGATTATCAGCCC. Its protein product is CASSGTGDYQP. From start to end, the CDR3 is CASSGTGDYQPQHF.

This clone was counted ten times or more. The read terminates 3 residues before the CDR3 end, so the remaining end is supplied by the germline J gene. V is TRBV19 and J is TRBJ2-2; TRBD1 matches 9 bases. V was clipped by 4 bases and J by 8 bases; unmatched bases: 23. This CDR3 is built from 20 residues. Germline CDR1 is LNHDA and CDR2 is SQIVND (reference sequence). The CDR3 DNA, read in part, is TGTGCCAGTAGTACCCGAACCGGGACAGGGATCGCCCACCCGCCTGGGGAG. Encoded protein: CASSTRTGTGIAHPPGE. In full, the CDR3 is CASSTRTGTGIAHPPGELFF.

In its sample, this clone was seen many times. The sequenced CDR3 bases are TGTGCCAGCAGCTCCCGTGGTGGCTCTGAA. Protein product: CASSSRGGSE. The CDR3 in its entirety is CASSSRGGSEAFF. The V call is TRBV7-8, the J call TRBJ1-1; no firm D call. The read comes to an end 3 residues before the CDR3 does, leaving the germline J gene to fill in the end. This CDR3 contains 13 residues. Looked up from germline, CDR1 is SGHVS and CDR2 is FQNEAQ. Trimming shortened V by 4 bases and J by 6 bases, and 12 bases separated the two germline ends.

This clone was detected ten times or more. The read falls 3 residues short of the CDR3 end, and the missing part is taken from the germline J gene. The gene calls are TRBV20-1 and TRBJ2-3; TRBD2 matches 7 bases. The V and J ends lost 0 bases and 4 bases, in that order; junction bases with no gene match: 10. CDR1 DFQATT and CDR2 SNEGSKA come from the germline V gene (reference sequence). The CDR3 loop spans 16 amino acids. CDR3 loop: CSARDLIAGVADTQYF. The covered CDR3 bases are TGCAGTGCTAGAGATCTCATCGCGGGAGTTGCAGATACG.

This clone was observed many times. The DNA ends 3 residues before the CDR3 does, and the rest of the CDR3 is filled in from the germline J gene. This sequence joins TRBV28 and TRBJ1-5; no clear D gene. The CDR3 loop spans 14 amino acids. The V gene's germline CDR1 is MDHEN and CDR2 SYDVKM. Trimming pared 5 bases from V and 0 bases from J, leaving 8 bases between. The chain's CDR3 is CASSPDNSNQPQHF. The covered CDR3 bases are TGTGCCAGCAGTCCTGACAATAGCAATCAGCCC. The full variable domain, rest sourced from reference TRBV28 and TRBJ1-5, is DVKVTQSSRYLVKRTGEKVFLECVQDMDHENMFWYRQDPGLGLRLIYFSYDVKMKEKGDIPEGYSVSREKKERFSLILESASTNQTSMYLCASSPDNSNQPQHFGDGTRLSIL.

This clone was found many times. The read halts 3 residues ahead of the CDR3 end, with the missing end drawn from the germline J gene. The chain uses TRBV10-3 and TRBJ1-2; the D gene is possibly TRBD1 (5 bases). CDR1 ENHRY and CDR2 SYGVKD come from the germline V gene. This CDR3 contains 14 residues. The CDR3 is CAISESEGSRGYTF. The CDR3 DNA, read in part, is TGTGCCATCAGTGAATCGGAGGGGAGTAGGGGC.

At least ten counts were recorded for this clone. The read comes to an end 3 residues before the CDR3 does, leaving the germline J gene to fill in the end. V is TRBV11-2 and J is TRBJ2-1, with D perhaps TRBD2 (6 bases). Per germline, CDR1 SGHAT and CDR2 FQNNGV. Trimming left V 4 bases short and J 6 bases short, with 7 bases between. The CDR3 covers 12 residues. The CDR3 DNA, read in part, is TGTGCCAGCAGCTCGACTAGCAATGAG. It translates to CASSSTSNE. The entire CDR3 sequence reads CASSSTSNEQFF.

This clone showed up many times. The read terminates 3 residues before the CDR3 end, so the remaining end is supplied by the germline J gene. The genes are TRBV19 and TRBJ2-3; 12 bases match TRBD2. CDR3 length equals 15 residues. V was pared by 6 bases and J by 3 bases, with 4 bases of the junction left unmatched. Per germline, CDR1 LNHDA and CDR2 SQIVND (reference sequence). The CDR3 protein is CASRLTSGSTDTQYF. CDR3 DNA, as far as it was read: TGTGCCAGTAGGCTGACTAGCGGGAGTACAGATACG.

This clone was counted at least ten times. The read is 3 residues too short to cover the CDR3 end, so that end is filled in from the germline J gene. The chain couples TRBV20-1 to TRBJ2-1, with 7 bases aligning to TRBD2. Trimming removed 3 bases from V and 0 bases from J; junction bases left unmatched: 5. Germline V gene lookup returns CDR1 DFQATT and CDR2 SNEGSKA (reference sequence). The CDR3 length is 15 residues. The CDR3 bases that were read are TGCAGTGCTAGTCCGCCTAGCGGCTCCTACAATGAG. It specifies CSASPPSGSYNE. The entire CDR3 is CSASPPSGSYNEQFF.

This clone was observed many times. The read halts 3 residues ahead of the CDR3 end, with the missing end drawn from the germline J gene. The chain employs TRBV7-9 and TRBJ1-1; D is possibly TRBD1 (5 bases). Trimming cost V 7 bases and J 0 bases, with 6 bases left between them. The germline V gene encodes CDR1 SEHNR and CDR2 FQNEAQ (reference sequence). The CDR3 consists of 12 residues. The CDR3 is CASNRLNTEAFF. CDR3 DNA, as far as it was read: TGTGCCAGCAACAGGCTGAACACTGAA. The whole variable domain, filled in from reference TRBV7-9 and TRBJ1-1, reads DTGVSQNPRHKITKRGQNVTFRCDPISEHNRLYWYRQTLGQGPEFLTYFQNEAQLEKSRLLSDRFSAERPKGSFSTLEIQRTEQGDSAMYLCASNRLNTEAFFGQGTRLTVV.

This clone came up many times. The CDR3 protein is CASRPTGGYTEAFF. The sequenced CDR3 bases are TGCGCCAGCAGACCGACAGGGGGGTACACTGAA. The chain uses TRBV10-1 and TRBJ1-1, with 9 bases aligning to TRBD1. The read finishes 3 residues shy of the CDR3 end, and the germline J gene is used to complete it. The CDR3 spans 14 residues. Germline V gene sequence: CDR1 WNHNN, CDR2 SYGVQD (reference sequence). V lost 6 bases and J lost 3; bases outside the gene matches: 5.

This clone was seen at least ten times. The CDR3 end lies 3 residues beyond the end of the read and is filled in from the germline J gene. The genes are TRBV7-6 and TRBJ2-7; TRBD1 aligns across 8 bases. Trimming cost V 5 bases and J 0 bases; bases outside gene matches: 6. This CDR3 is 15 amino acids long. Germline V lookup: CDR1 SGHVS, CDR2 FNYEAQ. The CDR3 loop is CASSTRQGSSYEQYF. The CDR3 DNA, read in part, is TGTGCCAGCAGCACGAGACAGGGGAGCTCCTACGAG.

This clone was counted many times. A junction end diverges from the germline sequence, so it may reflect a read error. The read terminates 3 residues before the CDR3 end, so the remaining end is supplied by the germline J gene. The chain carries TRBV7-6 and TRBJ2-7, with 8 bases fitting TRBD2. This CDR3 is 17 amino acids long. The germline V gene encodes CDR1 SGHVS and CDR2 FNYEAQ. The CDR3 protein is CASSLASPSAGANEQYF. Incomplete CDR3 DNA: TGTGCCAGCAGTTTAGCCAGCCCCTCAGCGGGGGCTAACGAG.

This clone was counted at least ten times. Read data end 3 residues before the CDR3 end; the end is taken from the germline J gene. The chain is built from TRBV18 and TRBJ2-1; D is perhaps TRBD1 (5 bases). Germline V lookup: CDR1 KGHSH, CDR2 LQKENI. The CDR3 consists of 16 residues. V lost 1 base and J lost 1, with 11 bases in between. Partial CDR3 DNA: TGTGCCAGCTCACCACAACAGGTGGGGTCCTACAATGAG. Its protein product is CASSPQQVGSYNE. The entire CDR3 sequence reads CASSPQQVGSYNEQFF. Full variable domain (missing parts from reference TRBV18 and TRBJ2-1): NAGVMQNPRHLVRRRGQEARLRCSPMKGHSHVYWYRQLPEEGLKFMVYLQKENIIDESGMPKERFSAEFPKEGPSILRIQQVVRGDSAAYFCASSPQQVGSYNEQFFGPGTRLTVL.

With regard to this clone: The read ends 3 residues before the CDR3 terminus; that terminus is restored from the germline J gene. The V call is TRBV2, the J call TRBJ2-1, with D maybe TRBD1 (5 bases). The CDR3 contains 14 residues. Germline values: CDR1 SNHLY, CDR2 FYNNEI. Trimming removed 10 bases from V and 3 bases from J, with 16 bases in between. The CDR3 here is CAKGLAGDYNEQFF. CDR3 bases read: TGTGCCAAGGGGCTCGCAGGCGACTACAATGAG.

This clone has at least ten counts. CDR3 region: CSVSGTGKNQPQHF. The sequenced CDR3 bases are TGCAGCGTTTCCGGGACAGGGAAAAATCAGCCC. V is TRBV29-1 and J is TRBJ1-5, with 9 bases lining up with TRBD1. The read comes to an end 3 residues before the CDR3 does, leaving the germline J gene to fill in the end. The CDR3 is made up of 14 amino acids. The V gene's germline CDR1 is SQVTM and CDR2 ANQGSEA. V trimming: 5 bases; J trimming: 4 bases; junction bases outside the gene matches: 6. The whole variable domain, filled in from reference TRBV29-1 and TRBJ1-5, reads SAVISQKPSRDICQRGTSLTIQCQVDSQVTMMFWYRQQPGQSLTLIATANQGSEATYESGFVIDKFPISRPNLTFSTLTVSNMSPEDSSIYLCSVSGTGKNQPQHFGDGTRLSIL.

This clone has a count of ten or more. The CDR3 goes on 3 residues after the read ends, and that part is filled in from the germline J gene. The chain recombines TRBV19 with TRBJ2-7, with 9 bases that match TRBD2. Per germline, CDR1 LNHDA and CDR2 SQIVND (reference sequence). This CDR3 is built from 14 residues. J was trimmed by 2 bases and V by 6 bases; bases with no gene match: 5. The part of the CDR3 DNA that was read is TGTGCCAGTAGGCTGACTAGCGGAACCTACGAG. It yields the protein CASRLTSGTYE. The CDR3 reads in full as CASRLTSGTYEQYF.

This clone was counted ten times or more. The read halts 3 residues ahead of the CDR3 end, with the missing end drawn from the germline J gene. The rearrangement uses TRBV7-3 and TRBJ2-3; TRBD1 agrees at 7 bases. The germline gives CDR1 SGHTA, CDR2 FQGTGA. The CDR3 covers 18 residues. The V segment lost 5 bases and the J segment 5 bases; nucleotides outside the gene matches: 19. CDR3 sequence reads: CASSARSTPGQRRDTQYF. Incomplete CDR3 DNA: TGTGCCAGCAGCGCTCGCTCCACCCCGGGACAGAGACGAGATACG.